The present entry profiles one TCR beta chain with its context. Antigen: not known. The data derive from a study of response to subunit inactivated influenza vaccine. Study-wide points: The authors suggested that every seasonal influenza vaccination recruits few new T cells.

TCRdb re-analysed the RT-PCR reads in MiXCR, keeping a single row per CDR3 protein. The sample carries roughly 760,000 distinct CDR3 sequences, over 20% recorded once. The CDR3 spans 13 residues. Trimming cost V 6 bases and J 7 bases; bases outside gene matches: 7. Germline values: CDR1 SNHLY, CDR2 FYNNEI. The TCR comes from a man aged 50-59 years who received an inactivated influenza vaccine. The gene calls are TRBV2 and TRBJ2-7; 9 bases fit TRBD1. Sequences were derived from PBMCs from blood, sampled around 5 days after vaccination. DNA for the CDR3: TGTGCCAGCAGGAGGACAGGGGTTGGGGAGCAGTACTTC. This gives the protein CASRRTGVGEQYF.